Reported below is one T cell receptor beta chain. Clones were read by immunoSEQ multiplex PCR, and TCRdb kept only the in-frame ones, dropping some. This table holds roughly 87,000 clones, around 95% found once. The data originate from a study of technical replicates of blood from a few donors. The CDR3 has 15 residues. The V gene's germline CDR1 is SGHRS and CDR2 YFSETQ. Trimming removed 3 bases from V and 2 bases from J; junction bases left unmatched: 6. The TCR was taken from a human donor in good health. Sequencing used T cells isolated from PBMCs. The V and J genes are TRBV5-1 and TRBJ2-3; the match to TRBD2 covers 7 bases. The CDR3 bases are TGCGCCAGCAGCTCAAGCGGGGCCGACACAGATACGCAGTATTTT. Translated, it gives CASSSSGADTDTQYF.